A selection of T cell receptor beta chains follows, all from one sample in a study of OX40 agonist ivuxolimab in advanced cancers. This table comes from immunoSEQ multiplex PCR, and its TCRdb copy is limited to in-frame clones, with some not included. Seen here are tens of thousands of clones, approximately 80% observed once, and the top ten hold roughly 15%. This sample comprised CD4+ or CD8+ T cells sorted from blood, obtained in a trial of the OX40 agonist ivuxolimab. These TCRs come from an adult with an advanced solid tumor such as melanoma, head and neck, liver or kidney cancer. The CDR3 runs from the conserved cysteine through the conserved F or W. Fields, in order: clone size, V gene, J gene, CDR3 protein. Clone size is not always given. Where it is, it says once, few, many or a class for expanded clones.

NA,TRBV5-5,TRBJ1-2,CASSPIDGPYGYTF
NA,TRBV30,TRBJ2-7,CAWSGPGEAYEQYF
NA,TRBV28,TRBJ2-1,CASSHPGGGGYNEQFF
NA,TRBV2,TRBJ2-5,CASSDSPGTGGSETQYF
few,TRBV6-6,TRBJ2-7,CASSYSTPGQYF
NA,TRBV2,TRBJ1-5,CASSSGSNQPQHF
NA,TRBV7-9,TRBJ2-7,CASSQTTGSASYF
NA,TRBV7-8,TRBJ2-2,CASSSQEEIGELFF
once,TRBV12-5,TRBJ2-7,CASGTGGGGYEQYF
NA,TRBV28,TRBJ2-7,CASISGKSSYEQYF
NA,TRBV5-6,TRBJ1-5,CASSRAGTGQPQHF
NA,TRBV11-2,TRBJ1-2,CASSLDGRGYTF
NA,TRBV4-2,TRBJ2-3,CASSQDIQRGNTDTQYF
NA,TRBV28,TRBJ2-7,CASSPPGLNYEQYF
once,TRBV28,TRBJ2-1,CASSPHHDRGHEQFF
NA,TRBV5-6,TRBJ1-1,CASGRGYRTMNTEAFF
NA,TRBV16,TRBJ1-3,CASSQDPPTYGNTIYF
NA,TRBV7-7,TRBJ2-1,CASSVQAGLLHEQFF
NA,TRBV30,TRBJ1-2,CAWSRLYGYTF
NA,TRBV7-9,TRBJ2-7,CASSWRPGTYEQYF
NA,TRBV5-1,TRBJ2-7,CASSWDFGGGEQYF
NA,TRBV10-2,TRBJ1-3,CASSESSRNTIYF
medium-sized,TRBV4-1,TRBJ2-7,CASSQRQGGDEQYF
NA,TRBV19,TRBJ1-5,CASSAGQGKFQPQHF
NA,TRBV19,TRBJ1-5,CASSTLNQPQHF
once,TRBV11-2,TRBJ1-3,CASSRGGTVSGNTIYF
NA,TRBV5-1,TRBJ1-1,CASSLGPGKGNTEAFF
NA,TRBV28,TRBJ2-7,CASSLLWGKQYF
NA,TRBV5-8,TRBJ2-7,CASSLQATGRGAGEQYF
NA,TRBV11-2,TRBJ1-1,CASSQSQYTEAFF
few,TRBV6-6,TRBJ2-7,CASSRPRGLAGDEQYF
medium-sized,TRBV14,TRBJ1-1,CASSQDGTDKAFF
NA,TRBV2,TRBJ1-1,CASKMVTEAFF
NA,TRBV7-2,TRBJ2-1,CASSFRLAGASHEQFF
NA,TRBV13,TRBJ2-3,CASSQARAGGGSDTQYF
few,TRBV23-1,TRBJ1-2,CASPQRRAGGARGYTF
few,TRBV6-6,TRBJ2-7,CASSRTGSEQYF
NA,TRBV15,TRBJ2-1,CATSISGLADNEQFF
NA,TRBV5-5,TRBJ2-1,CASSLGLAPYNEQFF
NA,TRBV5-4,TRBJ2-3,CASSKGLVSTDTQYF
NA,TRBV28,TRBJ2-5,CASSLIIGTRPETQYF
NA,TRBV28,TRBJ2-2,CASSRGQLGGELFF
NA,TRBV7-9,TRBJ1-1,CASEPGFLNTEAFF
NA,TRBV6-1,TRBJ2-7,CASSGAGTAENEQYF
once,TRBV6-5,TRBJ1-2,CASRRQGRGGYTF
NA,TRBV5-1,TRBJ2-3,CASSDQHSTDTQYF
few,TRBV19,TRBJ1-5,CASSVGTRANQPQHF